The rows below give T cell receptor beta chains drawn from one sample of a study of identical twins. TCRdb re-called the 5' RACE reads through MiXCR, storing one row per CDR3 protein. The repertoire holds 510,000 or so distinct CDR3 sequences, with 15% as singletons. The data also belong to a second study, concerning yellow fever vaccine responses in identical twins.

Sequenced sample: CD4+ T cells sorted from blood. The receptors shown here come from a woman aged 18-30 years in good health. The CDR3 runs from the conserved cysteine through the conserved F or W. A D gene is named only where the DNA matches it firmly. Not all rows give a size; the values are once, few, many and, for expanded clones, a class.

TRBJ2-1 TRBV9 NA TRBD1 CASSVAPRQGFDEQFF TGTGCCAGCAGCGTAGCCCCGCGACAGGGGTTCGATGAGCAGTTCTTC
TRBJ1-1 TRBV28 once TRBD1 CASSPPGTGLASEAFF TGTGCCAGCAGTCCCCCGGGGACAGGGCTAGCTTCTGAAGCTTTCTTT
TRBJ2-1 TRBV5-1 NA TRBD2 CASRGGLAPTYNEQFF TGCGCCAGCAGGGGCGGACTAGCGCCAACCTACAATGAGCAGTTCTTC
TRBJ2-2 TRBV4-2 NA NA CASSQDHGTAYSNTGELFF TGTGCCAGCAGCCAAGATCACGGGACGGCCTACTCGAACACCGGGGAGCTGTTTTTT
TRBJ2-2 TRBV20-1 once TRBD2 CSARDRLAGSNTGELFF TGCAGTGCTAGAGATAGGCTAGCGGGATCGAACACCGGGGAGCTGTTTTTT
TRBJ2-3 TRBV5-1 few NA CASSLYMDTQYF TGCGCCAGCAGCCTCTACATGGATACGCAGTATTTT
TRBJ2-2 TRBV5-5 NA NA CASTRIGAGDTGELFF TGTGCCAGCACCAGGATAGGGGCAGGGGACACCGGGGAGCTGTTTTTT
TRBJ2-7 TRBV4-2 NA TRBD2 CASSSGAGDGPQYF TGTGCCAGCAGCTCCGGAGCGGGAGACGGTCCGCAGTACTTC
TRBJ2-5 TRBV6-1 NA NA CASSDLETQYF TGTGCCAGCAGTGATTTAGAGACCCAGTACTTC
TRBJ2-5 TRBV3-1 NA TRBD2 CASSHSGTSGRAIQETQYF TGTGCCAGCAGCCATTCCGGGACTAGCGGGAGGGCCATCCAAGAGACCCAGTACTTC
TRBJ2-5 TRBV2 NA NA CASSASGETQYF TGTGCCAGCAGTGCGTCAGGAGAGACCCAGTACTTC
TRBJ2-6 TRBV5-6 few NA CASSAQRAPDRHSGANVLTF TGTGCCAGCAGCGCTCAGAGGGCTCCGGACAGACACTCTGGGGCCAACGTCCTGACTTTC
TRBJ1-4 TRBV12-3/TRBV12-4 NA NA CASSRLGRPGKLFF TGTGCCAGCAGTAGACTCGGACGGCCCGGAAAACTGTTTTTT
TRBJ2-5 TRBV18 NA NA CASSPSRLPETQYF TGTGCCAGCTCACCATCCAGGCTGCCGGAGACCCAGTACTTC
TRBJ2-2 TRBV5-5 few NA CASSLALAQSNTGELFF TGTGCCAGCAGCTTGGCCTTAGCGCAATCGAACACCGGGGAGCTGTTTTTT
TRBJ2-3 TRBV20-1 NA TRBD2 CSARAERGAGDTQYF TGCAGTGCTAGAGCGGAGCGGGGGGCAGGAGATACGCAGTATTTT